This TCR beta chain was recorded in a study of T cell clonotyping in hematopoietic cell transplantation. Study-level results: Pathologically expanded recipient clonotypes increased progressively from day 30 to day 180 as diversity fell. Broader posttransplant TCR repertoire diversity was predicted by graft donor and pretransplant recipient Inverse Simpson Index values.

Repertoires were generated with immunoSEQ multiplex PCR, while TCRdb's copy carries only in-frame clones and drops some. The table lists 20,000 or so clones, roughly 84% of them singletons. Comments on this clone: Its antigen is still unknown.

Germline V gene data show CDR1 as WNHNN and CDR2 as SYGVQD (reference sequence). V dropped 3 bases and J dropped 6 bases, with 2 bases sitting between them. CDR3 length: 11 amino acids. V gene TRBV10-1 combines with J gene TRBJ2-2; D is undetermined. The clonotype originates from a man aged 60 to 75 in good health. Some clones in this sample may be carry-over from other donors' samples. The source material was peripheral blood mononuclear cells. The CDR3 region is CASSDSGELFF. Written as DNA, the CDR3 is TGCGCCAGCAGTGACTCCGGGGAGCTGTTTTTT.